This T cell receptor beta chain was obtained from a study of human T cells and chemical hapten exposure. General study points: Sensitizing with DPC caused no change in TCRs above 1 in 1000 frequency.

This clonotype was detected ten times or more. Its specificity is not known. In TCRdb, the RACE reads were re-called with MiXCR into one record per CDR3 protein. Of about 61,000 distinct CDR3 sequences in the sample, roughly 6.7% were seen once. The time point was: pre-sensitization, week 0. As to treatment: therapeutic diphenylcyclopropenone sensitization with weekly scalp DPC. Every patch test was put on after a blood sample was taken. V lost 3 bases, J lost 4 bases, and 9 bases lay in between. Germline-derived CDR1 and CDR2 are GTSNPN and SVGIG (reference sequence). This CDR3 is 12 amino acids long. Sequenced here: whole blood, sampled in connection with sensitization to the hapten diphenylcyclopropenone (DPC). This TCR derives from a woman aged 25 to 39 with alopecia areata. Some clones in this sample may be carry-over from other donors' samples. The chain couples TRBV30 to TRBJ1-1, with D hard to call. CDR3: CAWRAFGTEAFF. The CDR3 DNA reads TGTGCCTGGAGAGCCTTCGGCACTGAAGCTTTCTTT. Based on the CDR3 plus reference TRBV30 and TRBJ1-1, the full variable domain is SQTIHQWPATLVQPVGSPLSLECTVEGTSNPNLYWYRQAAGRGLQLLFYSVGIGQISSEVPQNLSASRPQDRQFILSSKKLLLSDSGFYLCAWRAFGTEAFFGQGTRLTVV.